Detailed here is one T cell receptor (beta chain). Germline and genes: mouse. With the read ending 1 residue before the CDR3 end, the germline J gene is used to fill in that end. These data are taken from a study of tissue T cells after allogeneic stem cell transplantation. The protocol was immunoSEQ multiplex PCR, while the TCRdb copy is restricted to in-frame clones and leaves out a portion. Counted here are tens of thousands of clones, 65% to 80% occurring once; the ten biggest clones make up roughly 0.7%. V shed 5 bases, J shed 4 bases, and the junction held 4 bases outside the gene matches. Germline CDR1 reads SNHLY; CDR2 reads FYNGKV (reference sequence). The CDR3 is made up of 15 amino acids.

This TCR was recovered from a pool of C57BL/6 mice in good health. Input material: sorted cells pooled from one or two spleens. This chain uses TRBV3 with TRBJ2-2, with 10 bases lining up with TRBD2. CDR3 residues: CASSPTGGLTGQLYF. CDR3 DNA, as far as it was read: TGTGCCAGCAGCCCGACTGGGGGGCTCACCGGGCAGCTCTAC.